The entry that follows covers one TCR beta chain sequence. The source of the sample is a study of CD8 T cells in Susac syndrome. Unmatched junction bases numbered 5, after V lost 7 bases and J lost 4 bases. The CDR3 totals 12 residues. CDR1 is SQVTM and CDR2 is ANQGSEA in the germline V gene. CD8+ and CD4+ blood T cells underwent TCR beta sequencing. The multiple sclerosis control group comprised treatment-naive patients with stable or active relapsing-remitting disease. Negative isolation was used for CD8+ and CD4+ T cells, and FACS enrichment was applied to TEMRA cells. Reverse transcription of about 0.5 to 1 ug RNA used random hexamers. Across 54 Vbeta and 13 Jbeta, TCR beta CDR3 was amplified with immunoSEQ multiplex PCR. Each CDR3 protein gets one entry after TCRdb re-called the immunoSEQ multiplex PCR reads with MiXCR. The repertoire holds 200,000 or so distinct CDR3 sequences, with 90% to 96% as singletons.

J is TRBJ1-2 and V is TRBV29-1; 8 bases are a match to TRBD1. This clonotype originated in a human donor with multiple sclerosis. The material sequenced was CD4+ T cells from PBMCs. DNA for the CDR3: TGCAGCGCACTGGACAGGGCCTATGGCTACACCTTC. It specifies CSALDRAYGYTF.